This TCR beta chain was sequenced for a study of response to subunit inactivated influenza vaccine. Study outcomes and limitations: The authors suggested that few new T cells are recruited per seasonal influenza vaccination.

Note on this clonotype: The antigen remains undetermined.

V was clipped by 6 bases and J by 0 bases, with 9 bases between them. Germline assignment: CDR1 DFQATT and CDR2 SNEGSKA (reference sequence). The CDR3 extends over 12 amino acids. TCRdb passed the RT-PCR reads through MiXCR, listing each CDR3 protein once. There are just over 300,000 distinct CDR3 sequences in the sample; roughly 22% occur only once, and more than 8.5% lies in the top ten. The source material was PBMCs from blood, sampled about 20 months after vaccination. The TCR originated in a man aged 50 to 75 who received an inactivated influenza vaccine. The gene calls are TRBV20-1 and TRBJ2-7; tentatively, D is TRBD1 (6 bases). The CDR3 spells CSARQDSYEQYF. The CDR3 region has the DNA TGCAGTGCCAGACAGGACTCCTACGAGCAGTACTTC.